The source of this TCR beta chain is a study of T cells after yellow fever vaccination. Across the study: SMART-Seq v4 Ultra Low Input served to prepare low-cell-number fractions.

The germline gives CDR1 LNHNV, CDR2 YYDKDF (reference sequence). This CDR3 spans 15 amino acids. V gave up 4 bases and J gave up 7 bases, with 20 bases separating them. General study results and limits: Detected again after the booster were most primary-vaccination clones, at roughly 95% CD4 and about 90% CD8.

TCRdb redid the calling of the 5' RACE reads with MiXCR, one entry per CDR3 protein. The data show some 200,000 distinct CDR3 sequences, 9.5% to 12% seen once. Details on this clonotype: Its matching antigen is unknown.

The chain has TRBV15 and TRBJ2-7; D possibly uses TRBD1 or TRBD2 (5 bases each). The receptor comes from a young man who received the YFV17D yellow fever vaccine. The sample in question was CD8+ T cells sorted from PBMCs, obtained 15 days after the yellow fever booster vaccination. As DNA, the CDR3 is TGTGCCACCAGCACCCTAGGGACGGGCTGGCGGGAGCAGTACTTC. Translated, it gives CATSTLGTGWREQYF. The whole variable domain, remainder taken from reference TRBV15 and TRBJ2-7, is DAMVIQNPRYQVTQFGKPVTLSCSQTLNHNVMYWYQQKSSQAPKLLFHYYDKDFNNEADTPDNFQSRRPNTSFCFLDIRSPGLGDTAMYLCATSTLGTGWREQYFGPGTRLTVT.